The following is a TCR beta chain sequence with its context. The antigen remains undetermined. PCR used 60 Vbeta primers and 13 Jbeta primers. Profiled with immunoSEQ multiplex PCR; TCRdb holds only in-frame clones, not every one. Reported are some 41,000 clones; the ten largest clones contain 6.2%. These data are taken from a study of cytomegalovirus exposure and HLA in healthy donors. Study at large: Of the donors genotyped, several hundred in all, about 80% fell in the Caucasian-associated ancestry cluster.

The study, taken as a whole, reports: The listing of roughly 160 TCR beta chains classed them as cytomegalovirus-associated. DRB1 showed the most TCR associations and HLA-C the fewest in a later analysis, as rates varied by HLA locus.

This CDR3 has 13 residues. CDR1 and CDR2 (germline): MNHEY, SMNVEV (reference sequence). Trimming cost V 0 bases and J 7 bases, with 7 bases left between them. Sample: PBMCs. The source of this sequence is a man aged 25-45 years in good health and CMV-seronegative. The chain has TRBV27 and TRBJ2-1; D call uncertain. DNA of the CDR3: TGTGCCAGCAGTTTATCTTATCGGAATGAGCAGTTCTTC. Amino acids: CASSLSYRNEQFF.